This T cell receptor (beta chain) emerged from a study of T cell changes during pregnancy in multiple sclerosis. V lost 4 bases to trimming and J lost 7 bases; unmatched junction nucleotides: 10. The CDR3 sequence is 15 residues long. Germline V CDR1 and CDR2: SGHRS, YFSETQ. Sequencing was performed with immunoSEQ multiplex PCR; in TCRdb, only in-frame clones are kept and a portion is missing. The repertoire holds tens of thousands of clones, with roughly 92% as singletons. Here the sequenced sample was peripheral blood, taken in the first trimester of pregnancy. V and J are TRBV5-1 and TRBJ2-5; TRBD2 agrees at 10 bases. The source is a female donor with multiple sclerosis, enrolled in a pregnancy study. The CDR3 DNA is TGCGCCAGCAGCCTGGATAGCGGGGGGTTTGGGACCCAGTACTTC. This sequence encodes CASSLDSGGFGTQYF.